The text below deals with one TCR beta chain. The antigen is undetermined. A 5'RACE reaction primed in the constant segment made cDNA libraries of TCR alpha and TCR beta, and these carried sample barcodes and UMIs. TCRdb analysed the 5' RACE reads with MiXCR anew, one entry per CDR3 protein. The sample holds around 200,000 distinct CDR3 sequences, approximately 10% seen once. The sample originates from a study of T-cell memory formation after mild COVID-19. Study conclusions and caveats: CD4/CD8 balance held among clones contracting day 15 to 85, and later expanders leaned CD4+.

The germline V gene encodes CDR1 SGHRS and CDR2 YFSETQ. The V and J ends lost 3 bases and 8 bases respectively, with 21 bases between them. There are 16 residues in the CDR3. The sample comprised PBMCs or a T cell subset sorted from them (not recorded which). The chain couples TRBV5-1 to TRBJ2-1, with D tentatively TRBD1 (7 bases). This TCR came from a young man who had mild COVID-19 (a few samples of this study predate the infection). Cell type and time point are not known. The CDR3 reads CASSWGAGTAFDEQFF. Here the CDR3 DNA reads TGCGCCAGCAGCTGGGGGGCCGGGACAGCCTTCGATGAGCAGTTCTTC.